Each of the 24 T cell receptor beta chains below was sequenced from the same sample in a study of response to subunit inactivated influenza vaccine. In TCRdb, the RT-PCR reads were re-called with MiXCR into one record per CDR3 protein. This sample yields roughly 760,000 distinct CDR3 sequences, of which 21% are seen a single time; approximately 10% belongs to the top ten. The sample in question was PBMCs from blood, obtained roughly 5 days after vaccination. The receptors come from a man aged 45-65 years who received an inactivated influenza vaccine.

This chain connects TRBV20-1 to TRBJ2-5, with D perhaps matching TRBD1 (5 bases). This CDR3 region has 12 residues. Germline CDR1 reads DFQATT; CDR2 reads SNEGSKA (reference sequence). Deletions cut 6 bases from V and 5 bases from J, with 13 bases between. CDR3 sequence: CSAGSGLETQYF. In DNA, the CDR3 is TGCAGTGCCGGGTCAGGGTTGGAGACCCAGTACTTC.

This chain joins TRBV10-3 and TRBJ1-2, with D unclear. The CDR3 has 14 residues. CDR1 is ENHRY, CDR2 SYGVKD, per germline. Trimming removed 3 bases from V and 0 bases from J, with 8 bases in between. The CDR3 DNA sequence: TGTGCCATCAGTGAATCACAAGCTAACTATGGCTACACCTTC. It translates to CAISESQANYGYTF.

This CDR3 reads CASSDRGRSDNEQFF. The CDR3 nucleotides are TGTGCCAGCAGCGACCGGGGACGAAGTGACAATGAGCAGTTCTTC. The J gene is TRBJ2-1, the V gene TRBV7-2, with D perhaps given as TRBD1 or TRBD2 (5 bases each). V gave up 5 bases and J gave up 5 bases, with 16 bases separating them. The germline V gene encodes CDR1 SGHTA and CDR2 FQGNSA. The CDR3 consists of 15 residues.

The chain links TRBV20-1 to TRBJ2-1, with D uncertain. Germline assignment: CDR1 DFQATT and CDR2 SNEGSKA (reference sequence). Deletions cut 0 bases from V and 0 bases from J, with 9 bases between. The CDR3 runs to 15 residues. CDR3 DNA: TGCAGTGCTAGAGATTCTATTAGCTCCTACAATGAGCAGTTCTTC. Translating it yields CSARDSISSYNEQFF.

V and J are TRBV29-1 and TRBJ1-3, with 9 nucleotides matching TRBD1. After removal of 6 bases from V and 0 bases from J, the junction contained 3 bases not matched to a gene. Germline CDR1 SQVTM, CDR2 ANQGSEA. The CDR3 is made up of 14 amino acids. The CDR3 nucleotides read TGCAGCGTCGGGACAGGGAGCTCTGGAAACACCATATATTTT. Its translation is CSVGTGSSGNTIYF.

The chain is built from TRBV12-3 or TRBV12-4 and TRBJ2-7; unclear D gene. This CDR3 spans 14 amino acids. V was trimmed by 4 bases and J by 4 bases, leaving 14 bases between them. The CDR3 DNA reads TGTGCCAGCAGTTGGGCAGGTCCCTCTTACGAGCAGTACTTC. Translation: CASSWAGPSYEQYF.

CDR3 region: CASSFGGLDYEQYF. CDR3 in DNA: TGCGCCAGCAGCTTTGGCGGACTAGACTACGAGCAGTACTTC. The chain is built from TRBV5-1 and TRBJ2-7, with 7 positions matching TRBD2. Trimming at V came to 2 bases and at J to 3 bases, leaving 5 bases not matched to a gene. CDR1 SGHRS and CDR2 YFSETQ come from the germline V gene. This CDR3 is built from 14 residues.

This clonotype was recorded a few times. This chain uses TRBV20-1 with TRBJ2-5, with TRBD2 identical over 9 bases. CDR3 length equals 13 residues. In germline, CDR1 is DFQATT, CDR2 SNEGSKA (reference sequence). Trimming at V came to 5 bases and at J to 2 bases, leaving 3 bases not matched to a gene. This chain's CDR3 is CSAYGLAQETQYF. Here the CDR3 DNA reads TGCAGTGCTTACGGACTAGCGCAAGAGACCCAGTACTTC.

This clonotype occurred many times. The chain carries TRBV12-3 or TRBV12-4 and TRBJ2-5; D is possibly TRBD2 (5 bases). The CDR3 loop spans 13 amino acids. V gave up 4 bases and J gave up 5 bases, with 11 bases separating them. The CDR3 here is CASSYAGRETQYF. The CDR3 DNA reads TGTGCCAGCAGTTACGCGGGTCGGGAGACCCAGTACTTC.

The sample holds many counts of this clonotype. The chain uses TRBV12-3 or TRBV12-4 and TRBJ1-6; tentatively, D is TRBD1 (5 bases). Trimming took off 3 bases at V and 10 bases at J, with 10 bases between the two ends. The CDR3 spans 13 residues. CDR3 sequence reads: CASSFQGSSPLHF. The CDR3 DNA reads TGTGCCAGCAGTTTTCAGGGTAGCTCACCCCTCCACTTT.

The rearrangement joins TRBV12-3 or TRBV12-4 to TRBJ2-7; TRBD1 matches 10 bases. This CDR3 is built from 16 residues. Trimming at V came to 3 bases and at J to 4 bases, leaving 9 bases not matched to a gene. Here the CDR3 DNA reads TGTGCCAGCAGTTTGGACGGGAGACAGGGGGCTTACGAGCAGTACTTC. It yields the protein CASSLDGRQGAYEQYF.

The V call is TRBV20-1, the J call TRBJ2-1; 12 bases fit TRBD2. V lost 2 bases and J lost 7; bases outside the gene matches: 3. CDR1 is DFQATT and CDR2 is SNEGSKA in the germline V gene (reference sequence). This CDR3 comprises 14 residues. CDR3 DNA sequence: TGCAGTGCTAGACCTAGCGGGAGGGATAATGAGCAGTTCTTC. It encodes CSARPSGRDNEQFF.

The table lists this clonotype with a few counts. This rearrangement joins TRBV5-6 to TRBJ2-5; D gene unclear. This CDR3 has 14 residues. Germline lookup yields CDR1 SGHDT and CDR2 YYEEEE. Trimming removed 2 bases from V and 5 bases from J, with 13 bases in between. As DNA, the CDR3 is TGTGCCAGCAGCTTAAGGTCGATTGAGGAGACCCAGTACTTC. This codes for CASSLRSIEETQYF.

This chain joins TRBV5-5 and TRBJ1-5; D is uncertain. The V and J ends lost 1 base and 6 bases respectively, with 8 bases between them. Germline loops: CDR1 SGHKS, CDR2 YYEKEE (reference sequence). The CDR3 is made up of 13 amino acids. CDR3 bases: TGTGCCAGCAGCTTGCTCACGAGTCAGCCCCAGCATTTT. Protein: CASSLLTSQPQHF.

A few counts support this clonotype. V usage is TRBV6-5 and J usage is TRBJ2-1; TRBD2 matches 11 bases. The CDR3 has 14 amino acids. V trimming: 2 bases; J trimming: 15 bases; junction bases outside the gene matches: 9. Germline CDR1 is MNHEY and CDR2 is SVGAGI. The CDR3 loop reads CASSYLSGGAGLFF. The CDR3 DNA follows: TGTGCCAGCAGTTACCTTAGCGGGGGGGCCGGTCTGTTCTTC.

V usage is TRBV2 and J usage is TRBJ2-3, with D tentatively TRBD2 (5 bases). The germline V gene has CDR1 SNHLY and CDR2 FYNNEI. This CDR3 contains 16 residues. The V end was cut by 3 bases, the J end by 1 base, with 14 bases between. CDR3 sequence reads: CASSEWLAGGTDTQYF. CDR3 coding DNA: TGTGCCAGCAGTGAGTGGCTAGCCGGGGGCACAGATACGCAGTATTTT.

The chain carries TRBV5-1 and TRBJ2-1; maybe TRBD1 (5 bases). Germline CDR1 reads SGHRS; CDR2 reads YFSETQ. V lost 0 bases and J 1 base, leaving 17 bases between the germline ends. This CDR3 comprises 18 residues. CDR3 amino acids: CASSLGPTGEVSYNEQFF. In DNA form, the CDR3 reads TGCGCCAGCAGCTTGGGCCCCACAGGTGAGGTTTCCTACAATGAGCAGTTCTTC.

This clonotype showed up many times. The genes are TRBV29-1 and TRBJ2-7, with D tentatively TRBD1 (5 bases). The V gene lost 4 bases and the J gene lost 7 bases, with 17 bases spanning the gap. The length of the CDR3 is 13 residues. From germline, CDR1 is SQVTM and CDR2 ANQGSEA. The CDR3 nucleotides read TGCAGCGTTGGGGGCCAATACCCTACTGAGCAGTACTTC. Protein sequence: CSVGGQYPTEQYF.

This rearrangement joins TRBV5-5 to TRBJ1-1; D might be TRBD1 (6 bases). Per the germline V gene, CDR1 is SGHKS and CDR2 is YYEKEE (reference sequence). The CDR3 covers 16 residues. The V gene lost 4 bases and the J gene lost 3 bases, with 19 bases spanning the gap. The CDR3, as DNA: TGTGCCAGCAGCCGAAGGGGGGGCATTCGAGACACTGAAGCTTTCTTT. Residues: CASSRRGGIRDTEAFF.

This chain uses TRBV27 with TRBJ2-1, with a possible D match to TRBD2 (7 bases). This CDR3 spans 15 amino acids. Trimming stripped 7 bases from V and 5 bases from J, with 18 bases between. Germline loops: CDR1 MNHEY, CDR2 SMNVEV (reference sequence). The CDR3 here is CASTYRAGAHNEQFF. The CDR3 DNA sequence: TGTGCCAGCACGTACAGGGCGGGAGCGCACAATGAGCAGTTCTTC.

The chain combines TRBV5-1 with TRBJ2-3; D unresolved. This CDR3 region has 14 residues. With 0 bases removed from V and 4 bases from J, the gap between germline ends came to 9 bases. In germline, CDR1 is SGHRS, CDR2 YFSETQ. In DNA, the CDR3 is TGCGCCAGCAGCTTGGTAGTAGTGGCAGATACGCAGTATTTT. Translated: CASSLVVVADTQYF.

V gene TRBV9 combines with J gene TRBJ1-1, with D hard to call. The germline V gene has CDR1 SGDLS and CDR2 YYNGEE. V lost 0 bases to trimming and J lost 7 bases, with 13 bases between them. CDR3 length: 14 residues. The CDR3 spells CASSVALGPGEAFF. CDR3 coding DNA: TGTGCCAGCAGCGTAGCCCTGGGTCCGGGTGAAGCTTTCTTT.

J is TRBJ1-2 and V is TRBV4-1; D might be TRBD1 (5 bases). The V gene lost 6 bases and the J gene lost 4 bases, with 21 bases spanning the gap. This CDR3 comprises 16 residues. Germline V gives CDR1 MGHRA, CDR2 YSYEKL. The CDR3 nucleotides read TGCGCCAGCAGAGGATTCACCGGGACGGTGGTCTATGGCTACACCTTC. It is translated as CASRGFTGTVVYGYTF.

The CDR3 sequence is CASMPERGGLIGNVLTF. The CDR3 DNA follows: TGTGCCAGTATGCCGGAGAGGGGAGGGTTAATCGGCAACGTCCTGACTTTC. This chain uses TRBV19 with TRBJ2-6; TRBD2 aligns across 7 bases. This CDR3 region has 17 residues. With V trimmed by 7 bases and J by 9 bases, 18 bases remained unmatched. Germline V gives CDR1 LNHDA, CDR2 SQIVND (reference sequence).